The following is a T cell receptor (beta chain) sequence with its context. The data originate from a study of human versus mouse CDR3 diversity and MHC coevolution. Naive CD4 T cells, CD45RO-negative and CD62L-positive, were flow-sorted from PBMCs. Per germline, CDR1 MDHEN and CDR2 SYDVKM. The CDR3 length is 17 residues. V was trimmed by 3 bases and J by 3 bases, leaving 21 bases between them. TCRdb's copy holds only in-frame clones and misses some; the assay was immunoSEQ multiplex PCR. The data show about 83,000 clones, with around 92% seen just once and around 0.15% held by the top ten. The chain couples TRBV28 to TRBJ2-7; possible D gene TRBD2, 7 bases. The specimen sequenced was naive CD4+ T cells from blood. The subset here: CD45RO-negative CD62L-positive naive CD4 T cells. This receptor was identified in a person aged 30-69 years in good health. The CDR3 nucleotides read TGTGCCAGCAGTTTTCGAAGGGGGGGCGGGGCGGACTACGAGCAGTACTTC. Translation: CASSFRRGGGADYEQYF.